The 3 T cell receptor beta chains in this list originate from one sample, sequenced in a study of OX40 agonist ivuxolimab in advanced cancers. The repertoire was sequenced with immunoSEQ multiplex PCR; TCRdb's copy has only in-frame clones and lacks some. This sample has roughly 49,000 clones, with 81% found just once. The source was CD4+ or CD8+ T cells sorted from blood, collected in a trial of the OX40 agonist ivuxolimab. These receptors were collected from an adult with an advanced solid tumor such as melanoma, head and neck, liver or kidney cancer.

The chain recombines TRBV14 with TRBJ2-1, with D maybe TRBD1 (5 bases). The CDR3 sequence is 16 residues long. Germline-derived CDR1 and CDR2 are SGHDN and FVKESK. The ends were cut back, 3 bases at V and 6 bases at J, with 18 bases in the middle. The CDR3 region is CASSHNQGFVFNEQFF. In nucleotides, the CDR3 is TGTGCCAGCAGCCATAATCAGGGTTTTGTTTTCAATGAGCAGTTCTTC.

V gene TRBV9 combines with J gene TRBJ2-2; a weak D match, TRBD2 (5 bases). This CDR3 is 14 amino acids long. The V gene lost 0 bases and the J gene lost 6 bases, with 9 bases spanning the gap. Germline lookup yields CDR1 SGDLS and CDR2 YYNGEE. The DNA for the CDR3 is TGTGCCAGCAGCGTAGTAGTGGACTCCGGGGAGCTGTTTTTT. This translates into CASSVVVDSGELFF.

This clone has a single count. The gene calls are TRBV2 and TRBJ1-2; D ambiguous. V was pared by 7 bases and J by 2 bases, with 14 bases between. This CDR3 is built from 14 residues. Germline V gene sequence: CDR1 SNHLY, CDR2 FYNNEI. CDR3 residues: CASNLESLNYGYTF. As DNA, the CDR3 is TGTGCCAGCAACCTGGAGTCCTTGAACTATGGCTACACCTTC.